Listed here are 4 T cell receptor beta chains from one sample, sequenced in a study of shared clonotypes between healthy human individuals. Assay: immunoSEQ multiplex PCR; the TCRdb copy retains only in-frame clones and omits some. Of almost 750,000 clones in the sample, just under 75% are singletons; the top ten hold around 1.7%. Sequences were obtained from memory CD4+ T cells sorted from blood. Subset: CD45RA-negative fraction. These TCRs come from a woman in her twenties or thirties in good health.

The CDR3 nucleotides are TGTGCCAGTAGTATTCGGCAGGGGATCGGGAGGAGCTCCTACAATGAGCAGTTCTTC. It yields the protein CASSIRQGIGRSSYNEQFF. V gene TRBV19 combines with J gene TRBJ2-1; possibly TRBD2 for D (7 bases). CDR1 and CDR2 from the germline V gene are LNHDA and SQIVND (reference sequence). V lost 3 bases, J lost 0 bases, and 21 bases lay in between. This CDR3 is built from 19 residues.

In regard to this clone: Other DNA sequences from this sample encode an identical CDR3 as well. The chain links TRBV25-1 to TRBJ2-7, with 11 positions matching TRBD2. Looked up from germline, CDR1 is MGHDK and CDR2 is SYGVNS. The CDR3 has 16 residues. J lost 2 bases, V lost 3 bases, and 6 bases had no gene match. As DNA, the CDR3 is TGTGCCAGCAGTGACGGAGTTAGCGGGAGGGCCTACGAGCAGTACTTC. It translates to CASSDGVSGRAYEQYF.

This clone was observed many times. Distinct nucleotide sequences in the sample also encode this CDR3. The chain couples TRBV5-4 to TRBJ2-7; 7 positions agree with TRBD1. The CDR3 has 13 residues. V dropped 2 bases and J dropped 1; count of bases not matched to a gene: 0. Germline loops: CDR1 SGHNT, CDR2 YYREEE (reference sequence). In DNA, the CDR3 is TGTGCCAGCAGCTTACAGGGGTCCTACGAGCAGTACTTC. Protein product: CASSLQGSYEQYF. The complete variable domain, with remaining parts taken from reference TRBV5-4 and TRBJ2-7, reads ETGVTQSPTHLIKTRGQQVTLRCSSQSGHNTVSWYQQALGQGPQFIFQYYREEENGRGNFPPRFSGLQFPNYSSELNVNALELDDSALYLCASSLQGSYEQYFGPGTRLTVT.

V usage is TRBV21-1 and J usage is TRBJ2-1. TRBV21-1 corresponds to a pseudogene. The CDR3 runs 15 residues. Here the CDR3 DNA reads TGTGCCAGCAGCAAAGGGGGGAAGACCTACAATGAGCAGTTCTTC. This sequence encodes CASSKGGKTYNEQFF.